This T cell receptor (beta chain) is from a study of early stage breast cancer tumors. Study-wide context: Average read coverage per sample was 7.5 to 10-fold.

This CDR3 region has 17 residues. J lost 4 bases, V lost 1 base, and 4 bases had no gene match. Germline CDR1 reads SGHTA; CDR2 reads FQGNSA. TCRdb's table, derived via immunoSEQ multiplex PCR, lists solely in-frame clones and lacks some. The sample has about 19,000 clones; more than 70% are singletons. Specimen: blood. The receptor's source is a person aged 70 to 85 with breast cancer. The chain joins TRBV7-2 to TRBJ2-2, with TRBD1 matching 12 bases. This CDR3 reads CASSLVGTGGGTGELFF. CDR3 sequence (DNA): TGTGCCAGCAGCTTAGTAGGGACAGGGGGCGGCACCGGGGAGCTGTTTTTT.